The present T cell receptor (beta chain) was sequenced within a study of T-cell reconstitution after alpha-beta-depleted transplantation in children. Study results and caveats: Several patients had high TCRbeta diversity at day 60; it came from surviving recipient T cells and thymic progenitors. One year post-transplant, T-cell counts and diversity were largely derived from T cells produced anew. Several hundred rapidly expanded clones from non-depleted graft cells reportedly supplied alpha-beta T cells about two months post-transplant.

The CDR3 spans 17 residues. Unmatched junction bases numbered 6, after V lost 5 bases and J lost 0 bases. Germline loops: CDR1 SGHAT, CDR2 FQNNGV. Unique molecular identifiers featured in how the TCRbeta library was prepared. TCRdb ran MiXCR on the PCR reads and lists one entry per CDR3 protein. Among hundreds of thousands of distinct CDR3 sequences listed, under 12% were seen once. This clonotype is a singleton in its sample. The target antigen is unknown. The source is a child aged 2 to 10 with inherited bone marrow failure, due to receive a stem cell transplant. The chain is built from TRBV11-2 and TRBJ2-6, with TRBD1 matching 8 bases. The sequenced sample was PBMCs, obtained before TCRalphabeta/CD19-depleted stem cell transplant. DNA of the CDR3: TGTGCCAGCAGCCGGGGGACAGGACACTCTGGGGCCAACGTCCTGACTTTC. Its protein product is CASSRGTGHSGANVLTF.